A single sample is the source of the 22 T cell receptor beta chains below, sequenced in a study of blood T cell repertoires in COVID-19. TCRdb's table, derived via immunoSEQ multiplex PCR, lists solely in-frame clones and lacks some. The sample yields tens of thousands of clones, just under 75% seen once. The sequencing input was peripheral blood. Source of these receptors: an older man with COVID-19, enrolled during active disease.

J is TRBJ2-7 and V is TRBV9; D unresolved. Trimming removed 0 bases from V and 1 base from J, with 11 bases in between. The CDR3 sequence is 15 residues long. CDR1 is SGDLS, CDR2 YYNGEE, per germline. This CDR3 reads CASSVEQFGSYEQYF. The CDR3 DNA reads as TGTGCCAGCAGCGTAGAACAGTTTGGATCCTACGAGCAGTACTTC.

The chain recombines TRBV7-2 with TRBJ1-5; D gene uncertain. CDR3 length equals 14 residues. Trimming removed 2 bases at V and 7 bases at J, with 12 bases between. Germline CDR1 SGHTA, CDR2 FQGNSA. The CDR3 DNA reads TGTGCCAGCAGCTTAAGCGGTCCCGGGCAGCCCCAGCATTTT. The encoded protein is CASSLSGPGQPQHF. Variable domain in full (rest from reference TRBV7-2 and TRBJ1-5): GAGVSQSPSNKVTEKGKDVELRCDPISGHTALYWYRQSLGQGLEFLIYFQGNSAPDKSGLPSDRFSAERTGGSVSTLTIQRTQQEDSAVYLCASSLSGPGQPQHFGDGTRLSIL.

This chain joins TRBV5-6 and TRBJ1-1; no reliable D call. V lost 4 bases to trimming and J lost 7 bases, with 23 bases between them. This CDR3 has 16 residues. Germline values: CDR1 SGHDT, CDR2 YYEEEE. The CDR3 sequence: CASSRDGTGGQHEAFF. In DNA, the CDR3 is TGTGCCAGCAGCCGAGATGGTACGGGAGGGCAACATGAAGCTTTCTTT.

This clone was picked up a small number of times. CDR3 protein: CASSPRQGSLYEQYF. For the CDR3, the DNA is TGTGCCAGCAGTCCGCGACAGGGCTCCCTTTACGAGCAGTACTTC. The J gene is TRBJ2-7, the V gene TRBV27; 7 bases map to TRBD1. With 5 bases clipped from V and 4 bases from J, the junction kept 11 bases outside the gene matches. The CDR3 is made up of 15 amino acids. Germline V gene lookup returns CDR1 MNHEY and CDR2 SMNVEV (reference sequence).

This CDR3 reads CASSLYQGVTGELFF. CDR3 nucleotide sequence: TGTGCCAGCAGTTTATACCAGGGTGTTACCGGGGAGCTGTTTTTT. The rearrangement links TRBV27 to TRBJ2-2; tentatively, D is TRBD1 (5 bases). There are 15 residues in the CDR3. V was shortened by 1 base and J by 5 bases, with 11 bases between the two germline ends. In germline, CDR1 is MNHEY, CDR2 SMNVEV (reference sequence).

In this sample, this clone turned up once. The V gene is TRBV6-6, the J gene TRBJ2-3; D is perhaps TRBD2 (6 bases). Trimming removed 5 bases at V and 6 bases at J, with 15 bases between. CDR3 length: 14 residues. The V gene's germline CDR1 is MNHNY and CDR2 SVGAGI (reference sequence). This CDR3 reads CASSPGGAADTQYF. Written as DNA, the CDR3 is TGTGCCAGCAGTCCCGGAGGGGCGGCGGATACGCAGTATTTT.

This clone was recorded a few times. Here the CDR3 DNA reads TGTGCCATCAGCGGAGGGGGTCTAGCGGGCACAGATACGCAGTATTTT. Translating gives CAISGGGLAGTDTQYF. The chain recombines TRBV10-3 with TRBJ2-3; tentatively, D is TRBD2 (7 bases). CDR3 length: 16 residues. Germline V gene data show CDR1 as ENHRY and CDR2 as SYGVKD. The ends were cut back, 6 bases at V and 1 base at J, with 17 bases in the middle.

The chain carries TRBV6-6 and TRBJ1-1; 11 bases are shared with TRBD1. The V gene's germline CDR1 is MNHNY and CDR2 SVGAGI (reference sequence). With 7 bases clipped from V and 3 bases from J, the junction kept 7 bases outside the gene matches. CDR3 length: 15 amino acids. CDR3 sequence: CASIRTGGDYTEAFF. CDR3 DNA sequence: TGTGCCAGCATAAGGACAGGGGGCGATTACACTGAAGCTTTCTTT.

The CDR3 DNA follows: TGCAGCGTTGATGAGATTTACAATGAGCAGTTCTTC. Residues: CSVDEIYNEQFF. This rearrangement joins TRBV29-1 to TRBJ2-1, with D uncertain. The CDR3 consists of 12 residues. The germline V gene has CDR1 SQVTM and CDR2 ANQGSEA. The V end lost 3 bases, the J end lost 4 bases, and 7 bases lay between the germline ends.

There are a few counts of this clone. The CDR3 here is CASSYHEGADEKLFF. The CDR3 region has the DNA TGTGCCAGCAGTTACCATGAGGGGGCCGATGAAAAACTGTTTTTT. The chain recombines TRBV6-5 with TRBJ1-4; 7 bases fit TRBD1. The germline V gene encodes CDR1 MNHEY and CDR2 SVGAGI. The J segment lost 6 bases and the V segment lost 2 bases, leaving 6 bases of the junction unmatched. CDR3 length: 15 amino acids.

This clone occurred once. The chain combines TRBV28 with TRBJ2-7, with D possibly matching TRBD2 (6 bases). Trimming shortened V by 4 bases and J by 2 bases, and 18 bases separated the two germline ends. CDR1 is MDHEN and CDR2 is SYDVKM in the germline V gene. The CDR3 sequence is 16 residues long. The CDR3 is CASSSSGTHRAYEQYF. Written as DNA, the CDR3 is TGTGCCAGCAGTTCGTCCGGGACTCACCGAGCCTACGAGCAGTACTTC.

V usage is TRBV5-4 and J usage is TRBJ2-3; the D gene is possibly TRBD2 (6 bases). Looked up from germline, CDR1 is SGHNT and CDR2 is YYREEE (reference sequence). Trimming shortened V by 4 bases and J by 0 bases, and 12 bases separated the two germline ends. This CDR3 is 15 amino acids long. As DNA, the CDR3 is TGTGCCAGCAGCGAGGACTACCCGAGCACAGATACGCAGTATTTT. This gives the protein CASSEDYPSTDTQYF.

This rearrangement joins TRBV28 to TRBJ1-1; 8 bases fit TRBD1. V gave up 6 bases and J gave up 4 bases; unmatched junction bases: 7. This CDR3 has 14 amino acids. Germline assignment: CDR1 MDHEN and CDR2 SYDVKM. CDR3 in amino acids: CASRPGQGGTEAFF. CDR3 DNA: TGTGCCAGCAGGCCAGGACAGGGAGGCACTGAAGCTTTCTTT.

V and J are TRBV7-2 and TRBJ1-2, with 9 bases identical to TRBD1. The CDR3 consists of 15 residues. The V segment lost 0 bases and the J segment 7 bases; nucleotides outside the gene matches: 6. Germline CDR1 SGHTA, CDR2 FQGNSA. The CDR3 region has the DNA TGTGCCAGCAGCTTAGCGATGGGACAGGGATTTGGCTACACCTTC. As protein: CASSLAMGQGFGYTF.

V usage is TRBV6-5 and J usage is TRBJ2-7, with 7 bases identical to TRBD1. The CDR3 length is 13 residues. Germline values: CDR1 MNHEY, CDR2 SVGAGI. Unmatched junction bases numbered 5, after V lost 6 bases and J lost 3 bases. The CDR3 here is CASRRRQGYEQYF. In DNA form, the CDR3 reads TGTGCCAGCAGACGTAGACAGGGCTACGAGCAGTACTTC.

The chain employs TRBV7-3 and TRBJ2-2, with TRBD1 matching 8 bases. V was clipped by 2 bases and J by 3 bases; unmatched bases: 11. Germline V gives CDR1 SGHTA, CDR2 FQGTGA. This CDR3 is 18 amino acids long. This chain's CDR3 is CASSLHPWTGSDTGELFF. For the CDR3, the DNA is TGTGCCAGCAGCTTACATCCCTGGACAGGGAGTGACACCGGGGAGCTGTTTTTT.

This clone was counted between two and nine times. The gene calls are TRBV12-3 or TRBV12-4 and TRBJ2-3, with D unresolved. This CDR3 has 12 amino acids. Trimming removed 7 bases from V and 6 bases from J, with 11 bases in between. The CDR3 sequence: CASNPYSDTQYF. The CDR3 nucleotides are TGTGCCAGCAACCCCTATTCTGATACGCAGTATTTT.

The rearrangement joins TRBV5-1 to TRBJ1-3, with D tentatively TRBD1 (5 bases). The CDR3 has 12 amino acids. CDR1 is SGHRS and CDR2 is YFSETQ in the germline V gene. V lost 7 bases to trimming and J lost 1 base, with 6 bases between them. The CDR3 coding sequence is TGCGCCAGCGGGGGGTCTGGAAACACCATATATTTT. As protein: CASGGSGNTIYF.

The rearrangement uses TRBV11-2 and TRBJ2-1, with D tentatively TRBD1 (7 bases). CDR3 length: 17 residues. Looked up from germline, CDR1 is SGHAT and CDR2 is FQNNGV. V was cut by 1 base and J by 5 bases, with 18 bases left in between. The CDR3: CASSLARAGQLNNEQFF. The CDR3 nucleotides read TGTGCCAGCAGCTTAGCCAGGGCGGGACAGTTGAACAATGAGCAGTTCTTC. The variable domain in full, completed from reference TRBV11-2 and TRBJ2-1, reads EAGVAQSPRYKIIEKRQSVAFWCNPISGHATLYWYQQILGQGPKLLIQFQNNGVVDDSQLPKDRFSAERLKGVDSTLKIQPAKLEDSAVYLCASSLARAGQLNNEQFFGPGTRLTVL.

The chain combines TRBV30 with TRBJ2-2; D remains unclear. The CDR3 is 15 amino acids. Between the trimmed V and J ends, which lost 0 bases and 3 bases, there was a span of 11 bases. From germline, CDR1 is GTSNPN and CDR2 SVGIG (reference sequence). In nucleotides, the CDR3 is TGTGCCTGGAGTGTACTCCCGGTCTACACCGGGGAGCTGTTTTTT. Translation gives CAWSVLPVYTGELFF.

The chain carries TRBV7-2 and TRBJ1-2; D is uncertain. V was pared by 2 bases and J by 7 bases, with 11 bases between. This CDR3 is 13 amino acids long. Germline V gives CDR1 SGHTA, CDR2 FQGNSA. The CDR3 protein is CASSLSTGGGYTF. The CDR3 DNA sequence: TGTGCCAGCAGCTTAAGTACGGGAGGTGGCTACACCTTC.

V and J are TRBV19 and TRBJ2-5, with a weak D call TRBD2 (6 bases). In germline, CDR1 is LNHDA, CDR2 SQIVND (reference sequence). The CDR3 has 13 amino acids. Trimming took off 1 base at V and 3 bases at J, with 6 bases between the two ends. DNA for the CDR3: TGTGCCAGTAGTATAGGGAGGGAAGAGACCCAGTACTTC. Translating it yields CASSIGREETQYF.